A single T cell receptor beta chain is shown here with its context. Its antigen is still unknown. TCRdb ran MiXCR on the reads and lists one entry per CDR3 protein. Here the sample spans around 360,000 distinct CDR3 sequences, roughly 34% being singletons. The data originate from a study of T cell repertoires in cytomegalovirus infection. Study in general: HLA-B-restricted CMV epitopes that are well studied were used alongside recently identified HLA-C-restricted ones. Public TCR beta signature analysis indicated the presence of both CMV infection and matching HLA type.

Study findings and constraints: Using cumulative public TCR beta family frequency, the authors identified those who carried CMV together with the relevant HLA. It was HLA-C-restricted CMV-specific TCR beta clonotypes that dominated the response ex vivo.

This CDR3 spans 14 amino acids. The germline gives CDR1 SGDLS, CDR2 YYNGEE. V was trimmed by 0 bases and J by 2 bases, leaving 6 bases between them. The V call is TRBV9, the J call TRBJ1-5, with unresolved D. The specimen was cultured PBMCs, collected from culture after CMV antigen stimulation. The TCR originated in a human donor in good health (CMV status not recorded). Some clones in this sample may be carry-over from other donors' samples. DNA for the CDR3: TGTGCCAGCAGCGTAGGTGGGGGCAATCAGCCCCAGCATTTT. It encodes CASSVGGGNQPQHF. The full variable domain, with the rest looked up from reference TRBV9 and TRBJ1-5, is DSGVTQTPKHLITATGQRVTLRCSPRSGDLSVYWYQQSLDQGLQFLIQYYNGEERAKGNILERFSAQQFPDLHSELNLSSLELGDSALYFCASSVGGGNQPQHFGDGTRLSIL.